The 10 T cell receptor beta chains given below trace back to one sample, sequenced in a study of blood T cell repertoires in COVID-19. Profiling relied on immunoSEQ multiplex PCR, and the TCRdb table lists in-frame clones only, not all of them. Here the sample spans 300,000 to 400,000 clones, over 70% being singletons. The sample comprised peripheral blood. These receptors were taken from a young man with active or convalescent COVID-19.

V is TRBV10-3 and J is TRBJ1-2, with D possibly TRBD1 on 6 matching bases. The V end was cut by 6 bases, the J end by 8 bases, with 16 bases between. This CDR3 has 13 residues. CDR1 and CDR2 from the germline V gene are ENHRY and SYGVKD. Here the CDR3 reads CAISSRGLGGYTF. DNA of the CDR3: TGTGCCATCAGCTCCAGGGGATTGGGAGGCTACACCTTC.

The rearrangement joins TRBV19 to TRBJ2-6; TRBD2 aligns across 7 bases. Looked up from germline, CDR1 is LNHDA and CDR2 is SQIVND (reference sequence). The CDR3 length is 16 residues. V lost 6 bases and J lost 2; bases outside the gene matches: 7. CDR3 nucleotides: TGTGCCAGTAGCCCGGGGAGGGCCCCTGGGGCCAACGTCCTGACTTTC. Translation gives CASSPGRAPGANVLTF. The full variable domain, its missing parts supplied by reference TRBV19 and TRBJ2-6, is DGGITQSPKYLFRKEGQNVTLSCEQNLNHDAMYWYRQDPGQGLRLIYYSQIVNDFQKGDIAEGYSVSREKKESFPLTVTSAQKNPTAFYLCASSPGRAPGANVLTFGAGSRLTVL.

This chain links TRBV4-3 with TRBJ2-2; 8 bases line up with TRBD1. The junction had 0 bases not matched to a gene; V was cut back by 3 bases and J by 6 bases. The CDR3 extends over 13 amino acids. From germline, CDR1 is LGHNA and CDR2 YSLEER. The CDR3 DNA is TGCGCCAGCAGCCAGACAGGGGCCGGGGAGCTGTTTTTT. Its protein product is CASSQTGAGELFF.

This chain connects TRBV5-1 to TRBJ2-1, with 7 bases identical to TRBD1. Germline CDR1 SGHRS, CDR2 YFSETQ. V was pared by 4 bases and J by 12 bases, with 13 bases of the junction left unmatched. This CDR3 is 14 amino acids long. The DNA of the CDR3 is TGCGCCAGCAGCACACGACAGGGTCCCCGGGGGCAGTTCTTC. This gives the protein CASSTRQGPRGQFF.

A remark on this clone: A much larger clone differs by one base, so this may be a read error. V gene TRBV29-1 combines with J gene TRBJ2-2; 8 bases agree with TRBD1. Per germline, CDR1 SQVTM and CDR2 ANQGSEA. The junction had 10 bases not matched to a gene; V was cut back by 4 bases and J by 6 bases. The CDR3 has 15 residues. The chain's CDR3 is CSVGFGQGQPGELFF. CDR3 sequence (DNA): TGCAGCGTTGGGTTCGGACAGGGTCAACCCGGGGAGCTGTTTTTT.

The gene calls are TRBV10-3 and TRBJ2-7; 7 nucleotides agree with TRBD1. CDR1 and CDR2 from the germline V gene are ENHRY and SYGVKD. The CDR3 totals 13 residues. J was trimmed by 0 bases and V by 10 bases; bases with no gene match: 6. The CDR3 coding sequence is TGTGCCAGCTTACAGGGGAGCTCCTACGAGCAGTACTTC. It specifies CASLQGSSYEQYF.

This chain connects TRBV19 to TRBJ2-2, with D possibly TRBD1 on 6 matching bases. Trimming pared 7 bases from V and 5 bases from J, leaving 11 bases between. This CDR3 is built from 13 residues. The germline V gene has CDR1 LNHDA and CDR2 SQIVND (reference sequence). The DNA of the CDR3 is TGTGCCAGTATCAGGGGAAGGACCGGGGAGCTGTTTTTT. It specifies CASIRGRTGELFF.

The chain couples TRBV7-2 to TRBJ1-2, with TRBD1 as a possible D gene (5 bases). Germline-derived CDR1 and CDR2 are SGHTA and FQGNSA. V lost 3 bases and J lost 4, with 9 bases in between. The CDR3 is 13 residues long. In DNA form, the CDR3 reads TGTGCCAGCAGCTTGGGGCTCGTCTATGGCTACACCTTC. It translates to CASSLGLVYGYTF.

The chain links TRBV24-1 to TRBJ1-2, with D perhaps matching TRBD1 (6 bases). Germline loops: CDR1 KGHDR, CDR2 SFDVKD. The V end was cut by 3 bases, the J end by 8 bases, with 15 bases between. This CDR3 contains 14 residues. The CDR3 region is CATSDPRTASGYTF. As DNA, the CDR3 is TGTGCCACCAGTGATCCCCGGACAGCTTCCGGCTACACCTTC.

The rearrangement links TRBV27 to TRBJ2-1; 8 nucleotides align to TRBD2. The germline gives CDR1 MNHEY, CDR2 SMNVEV (reference sequence). The V and J ends lost 3 bases and 6 bases, in that order; junction bases with no gene match: 10. This CDR3 has 16 amino acids. The CDR3 region is CASSFAGGPFPNEQFF. In DNA, the CDR3 is TGTGCCAGCAGTTTCGCGGGAGGCCCCTTCCCCAATGAGCAGTTCTTC.